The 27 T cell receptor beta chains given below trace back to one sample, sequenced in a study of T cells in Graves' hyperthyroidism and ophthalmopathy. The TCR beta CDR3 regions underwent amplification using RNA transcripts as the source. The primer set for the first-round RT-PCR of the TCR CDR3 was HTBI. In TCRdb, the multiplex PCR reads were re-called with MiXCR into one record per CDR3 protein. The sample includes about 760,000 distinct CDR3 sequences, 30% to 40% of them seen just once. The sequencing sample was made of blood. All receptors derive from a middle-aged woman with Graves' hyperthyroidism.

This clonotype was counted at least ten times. CDR3 sequence reads: CATRDVSYGQPQHF. In nucleotides, the CDR3 is TGTGCCACTAGGGACGTGAGCTACGGTCAGCCCCAGCATTTT. This rearrangement joins TRBV19 to TRBJ1-5; TRBD1 might be the D (5 bases). V was pared by 10 bases and J by 6 bases, with 19 bases between. Germline loops: CDR1 LNHDA, CDR2 SQIVND (reference sequence). The CDR3 covers 14 residues. Drawing the rest from reference TRBV19 and TRBJ1-5, the complete variable domain is DGGITQSPKYLFRKEGQNVTLSCEQNLNHDAMYWYRQDPGQGLRLIYYSQIVNDFQKGDIAEGYSVSREKKESFPLTVTSAQKNPTAFYLCATRDVSYGQPQHFGDGTRLSIL.

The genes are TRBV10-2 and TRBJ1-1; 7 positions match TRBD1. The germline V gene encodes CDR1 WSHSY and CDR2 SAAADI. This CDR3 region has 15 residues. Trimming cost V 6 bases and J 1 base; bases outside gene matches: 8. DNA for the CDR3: TGCGCCAGCAGCCACCTGGGACAGACGAACACTGAAGCTTTCTTT. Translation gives CASSHLGQTNTEAFF.

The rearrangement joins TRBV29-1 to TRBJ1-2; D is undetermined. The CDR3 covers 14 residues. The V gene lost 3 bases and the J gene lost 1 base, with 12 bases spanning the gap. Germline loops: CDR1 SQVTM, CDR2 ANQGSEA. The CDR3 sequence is CSVDDGFFNYGYTF. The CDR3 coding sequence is TGCAGCGTTGACGACGGATTTTTTAACTATGGCTACACCTTC.

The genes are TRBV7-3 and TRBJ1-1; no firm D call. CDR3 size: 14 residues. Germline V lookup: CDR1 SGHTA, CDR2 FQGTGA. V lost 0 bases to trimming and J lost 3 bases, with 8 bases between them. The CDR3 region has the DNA TGTGCCAGCAGCTTAACGGTGGGCTACACTGAAGCTTTCTTT. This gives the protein CASSLTVGYTEAFF.

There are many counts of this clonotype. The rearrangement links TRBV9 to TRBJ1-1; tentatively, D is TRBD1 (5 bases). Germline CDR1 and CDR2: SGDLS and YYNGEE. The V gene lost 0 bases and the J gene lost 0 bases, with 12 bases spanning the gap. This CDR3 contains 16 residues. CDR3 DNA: TGTGCCAGCAGCGTAGAATCGGGGGAACTGAACACTGAAGCTTTCTTT. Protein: CASSVESGELNTEAFF. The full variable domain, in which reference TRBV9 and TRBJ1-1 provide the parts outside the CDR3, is DSGVTQTPKHLITATGQRVTLRCSPRSGDLSVYWYQQSLDQGLQFLIQYYNGEERAKGNILERFSAQQFPDLHSELNLSSLELGDSALYFCASSVESGELNTEAFFGQGTRLTVV.

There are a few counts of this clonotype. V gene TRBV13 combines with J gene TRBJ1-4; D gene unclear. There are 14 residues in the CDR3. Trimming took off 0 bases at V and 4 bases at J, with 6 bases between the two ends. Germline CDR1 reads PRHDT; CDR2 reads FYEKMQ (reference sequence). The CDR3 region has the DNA TGTGCCAGCAGCTTAGGGCGGATTAATGAAAAACTGTTTTTT. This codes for CASSLGRINEKLFF.

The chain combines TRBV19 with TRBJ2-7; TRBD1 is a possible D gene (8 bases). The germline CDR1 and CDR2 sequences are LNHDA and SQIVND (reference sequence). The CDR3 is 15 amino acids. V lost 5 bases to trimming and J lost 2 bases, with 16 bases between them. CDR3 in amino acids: CASSSWTGRAYEQYF. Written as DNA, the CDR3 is TGTGCCAGTAGTTCGTGGACAGGGAGGGCCTACGAGCAGTACTTC.

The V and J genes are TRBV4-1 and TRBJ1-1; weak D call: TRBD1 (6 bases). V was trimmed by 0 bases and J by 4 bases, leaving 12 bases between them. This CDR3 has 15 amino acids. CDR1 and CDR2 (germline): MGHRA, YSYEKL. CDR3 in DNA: TGCGCCAGCAGCCAAGATCGGAAGGGGGGCACTGAAGCTTTCTTT. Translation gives CASSQDRKGGTEAFF.

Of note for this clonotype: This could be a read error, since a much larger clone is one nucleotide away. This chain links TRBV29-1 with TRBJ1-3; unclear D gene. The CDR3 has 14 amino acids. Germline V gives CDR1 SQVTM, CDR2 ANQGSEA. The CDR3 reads CSVASTISGTTIYF. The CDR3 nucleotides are TGCAGCGTTGCTTCCACTATATCTGGAACCACCATATATTTT.

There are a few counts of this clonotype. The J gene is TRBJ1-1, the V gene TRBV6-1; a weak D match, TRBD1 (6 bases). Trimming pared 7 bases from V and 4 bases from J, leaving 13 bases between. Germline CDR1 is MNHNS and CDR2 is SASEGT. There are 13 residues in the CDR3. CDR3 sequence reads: CASNYRGATEAFF. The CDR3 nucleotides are TGTGCCAGCAATTATAGGGGGGCCACTGAAGCTTTCTTT.

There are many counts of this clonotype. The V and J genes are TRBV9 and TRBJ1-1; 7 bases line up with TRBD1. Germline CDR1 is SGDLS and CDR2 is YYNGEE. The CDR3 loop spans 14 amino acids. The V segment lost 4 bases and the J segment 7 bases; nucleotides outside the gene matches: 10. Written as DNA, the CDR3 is TGTGCCAGCAGCCCAACGACAGGGATCGTTGAAGCTTTCTTT. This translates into CASSPTTGIVEAFF.

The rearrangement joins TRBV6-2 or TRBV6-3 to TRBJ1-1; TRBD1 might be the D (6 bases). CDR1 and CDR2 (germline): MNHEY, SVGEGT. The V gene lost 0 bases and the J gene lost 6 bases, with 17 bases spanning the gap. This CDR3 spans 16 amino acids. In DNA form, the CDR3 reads TGTGCCAGCAGTTACTCTGATCCCAGGGGAGGCGCTGAAGCTTTCTTT. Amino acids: CASSYSDPRGGAEAFF.

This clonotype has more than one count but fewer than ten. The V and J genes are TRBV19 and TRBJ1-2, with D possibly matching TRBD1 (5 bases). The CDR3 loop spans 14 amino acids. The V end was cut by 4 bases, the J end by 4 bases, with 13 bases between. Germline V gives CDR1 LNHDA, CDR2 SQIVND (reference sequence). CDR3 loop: CASSTTGRVYGYTF. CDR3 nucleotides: TGTGCCAGTAGTACTACGGGGCGGGTCTATGGCTACACCTTC. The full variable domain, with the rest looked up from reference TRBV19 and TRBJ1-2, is DGGITQSPKYLFRKEGQNVTLSCEQNLNHDAMYWYRQDPGQGLRLIYYSQIVNDFQKGDIAEGYSVSREKKESFPLTVTSAQKNPTAFYLCASSTTGRVYGYTFGSGTRLTVV.

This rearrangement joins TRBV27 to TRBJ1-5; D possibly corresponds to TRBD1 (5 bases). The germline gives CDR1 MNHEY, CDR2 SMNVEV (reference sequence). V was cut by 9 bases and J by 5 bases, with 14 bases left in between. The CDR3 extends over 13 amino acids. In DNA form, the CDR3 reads TGTGCCAGTAACGACAGAGCCGATCAGCCCCAGCATTTT. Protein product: CASNDRADQPQHF.

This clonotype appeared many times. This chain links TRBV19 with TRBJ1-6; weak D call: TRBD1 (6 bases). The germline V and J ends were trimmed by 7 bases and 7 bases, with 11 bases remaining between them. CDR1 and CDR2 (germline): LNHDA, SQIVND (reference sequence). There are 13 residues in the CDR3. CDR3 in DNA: TGTGCCAGTAATGGACAGCACAATTCACCCCTCCACTTT. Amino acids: CASNGQHNSPLHF.

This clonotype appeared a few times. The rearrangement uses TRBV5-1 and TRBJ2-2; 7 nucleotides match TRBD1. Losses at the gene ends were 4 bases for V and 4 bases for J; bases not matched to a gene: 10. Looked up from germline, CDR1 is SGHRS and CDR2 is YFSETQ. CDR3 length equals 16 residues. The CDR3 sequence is CASSPRTGDFTGELFF. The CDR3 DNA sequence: TGCGCCAGCAGCCCGAGGACAGGAGATTTCACCGGGGAGCTGTTTTTT.

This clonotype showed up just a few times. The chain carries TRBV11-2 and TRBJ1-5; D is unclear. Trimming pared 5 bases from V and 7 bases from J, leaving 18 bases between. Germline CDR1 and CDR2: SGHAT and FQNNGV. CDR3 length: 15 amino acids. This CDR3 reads CASSAVVGIGQPQHF. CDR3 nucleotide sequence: TGTGCCAGCAGCGCAGTCGTAGGGATAGGGCAGCCCCAGCATTTT.

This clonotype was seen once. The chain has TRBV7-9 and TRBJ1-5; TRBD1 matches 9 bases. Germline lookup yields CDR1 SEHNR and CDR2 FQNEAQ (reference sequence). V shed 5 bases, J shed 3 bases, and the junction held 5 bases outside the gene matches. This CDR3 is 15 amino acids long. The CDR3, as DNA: TGTGCCAGCAGCGCGGGACAGGGCCACAATCAGCCCCAGCATTTT. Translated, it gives CASSAGQGHNQPQHF.

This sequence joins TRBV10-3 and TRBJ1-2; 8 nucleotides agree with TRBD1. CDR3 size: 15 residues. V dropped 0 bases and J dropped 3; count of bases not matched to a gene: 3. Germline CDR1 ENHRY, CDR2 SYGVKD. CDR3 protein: CAISESNRGYYGYTF. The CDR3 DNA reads TGTGCCATCAGTGAGTCAAACAGGGGGTACTATGGCTACACCTTC.

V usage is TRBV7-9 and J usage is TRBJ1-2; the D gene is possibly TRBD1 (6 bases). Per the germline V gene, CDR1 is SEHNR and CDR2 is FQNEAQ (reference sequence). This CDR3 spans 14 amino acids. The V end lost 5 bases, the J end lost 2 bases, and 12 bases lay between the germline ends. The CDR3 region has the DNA TGTGCCAGCAGCGCAGGGGAATCCAACTATGGCTACACCTTC. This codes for CASSAGESNYGYTF.

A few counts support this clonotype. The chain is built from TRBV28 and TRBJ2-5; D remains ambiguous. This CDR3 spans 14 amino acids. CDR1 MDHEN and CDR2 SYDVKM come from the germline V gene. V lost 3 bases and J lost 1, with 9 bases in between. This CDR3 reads CASSFLGFQETQYF. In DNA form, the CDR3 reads TGTGCCAGCAGTTTTCTGGGGTTCCAAGAGACCCAGTACTTC.

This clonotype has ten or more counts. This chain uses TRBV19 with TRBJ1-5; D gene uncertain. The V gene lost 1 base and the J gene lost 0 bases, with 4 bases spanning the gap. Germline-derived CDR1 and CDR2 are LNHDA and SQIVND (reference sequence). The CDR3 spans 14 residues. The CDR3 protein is CASSIADSNQPQHF. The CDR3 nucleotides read TGTGCCAGTAGTATAGCAGATAGCAATCAGCCCCAGCATTTT.

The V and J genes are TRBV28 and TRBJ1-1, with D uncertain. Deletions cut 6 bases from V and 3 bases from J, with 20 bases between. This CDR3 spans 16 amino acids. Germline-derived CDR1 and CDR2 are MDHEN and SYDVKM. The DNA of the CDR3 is TGTGCCAGCAGACCACAGCCGGGCCGAAAGGACACTGAAGCTTTCTTT. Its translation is CASRPQPGRKDTEAFF.

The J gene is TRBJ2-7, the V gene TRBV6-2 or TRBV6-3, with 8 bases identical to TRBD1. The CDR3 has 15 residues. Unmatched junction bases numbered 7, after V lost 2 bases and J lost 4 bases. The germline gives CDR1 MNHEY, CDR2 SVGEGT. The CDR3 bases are TGTGCCAGCAGTTACGGCACAGACAGGGGATACGAGCAGTACTTC. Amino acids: CASSYGTDRGYEQYF.

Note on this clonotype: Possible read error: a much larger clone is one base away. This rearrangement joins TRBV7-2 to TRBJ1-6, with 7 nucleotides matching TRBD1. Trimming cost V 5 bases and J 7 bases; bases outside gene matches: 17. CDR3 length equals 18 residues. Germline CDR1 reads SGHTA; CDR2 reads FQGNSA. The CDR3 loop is CASSPRQGLTHGNSPLHF. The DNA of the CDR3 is TGTGCCAGCAGCCCTAGACAGGGACTAACCCATGGCAATTCACCCCTCCACTTT.

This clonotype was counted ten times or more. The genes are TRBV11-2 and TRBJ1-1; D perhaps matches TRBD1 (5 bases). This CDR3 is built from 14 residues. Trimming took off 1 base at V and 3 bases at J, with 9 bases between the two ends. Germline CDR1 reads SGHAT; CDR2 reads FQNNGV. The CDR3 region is CASSLVLGDTEAFF. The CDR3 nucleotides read TGTGCCAGCAGCTTAGTTCTGGGGGACACTGAAGCTTTCTTT.

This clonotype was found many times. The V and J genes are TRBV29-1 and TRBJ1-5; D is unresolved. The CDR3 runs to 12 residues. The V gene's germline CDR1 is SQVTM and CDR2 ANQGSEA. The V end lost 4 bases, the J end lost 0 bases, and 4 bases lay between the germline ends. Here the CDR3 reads CSVGTSNQPQHF. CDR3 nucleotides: TGCAGCGTTGGAACTAGCAATCAGCCCCAGCATTTT.